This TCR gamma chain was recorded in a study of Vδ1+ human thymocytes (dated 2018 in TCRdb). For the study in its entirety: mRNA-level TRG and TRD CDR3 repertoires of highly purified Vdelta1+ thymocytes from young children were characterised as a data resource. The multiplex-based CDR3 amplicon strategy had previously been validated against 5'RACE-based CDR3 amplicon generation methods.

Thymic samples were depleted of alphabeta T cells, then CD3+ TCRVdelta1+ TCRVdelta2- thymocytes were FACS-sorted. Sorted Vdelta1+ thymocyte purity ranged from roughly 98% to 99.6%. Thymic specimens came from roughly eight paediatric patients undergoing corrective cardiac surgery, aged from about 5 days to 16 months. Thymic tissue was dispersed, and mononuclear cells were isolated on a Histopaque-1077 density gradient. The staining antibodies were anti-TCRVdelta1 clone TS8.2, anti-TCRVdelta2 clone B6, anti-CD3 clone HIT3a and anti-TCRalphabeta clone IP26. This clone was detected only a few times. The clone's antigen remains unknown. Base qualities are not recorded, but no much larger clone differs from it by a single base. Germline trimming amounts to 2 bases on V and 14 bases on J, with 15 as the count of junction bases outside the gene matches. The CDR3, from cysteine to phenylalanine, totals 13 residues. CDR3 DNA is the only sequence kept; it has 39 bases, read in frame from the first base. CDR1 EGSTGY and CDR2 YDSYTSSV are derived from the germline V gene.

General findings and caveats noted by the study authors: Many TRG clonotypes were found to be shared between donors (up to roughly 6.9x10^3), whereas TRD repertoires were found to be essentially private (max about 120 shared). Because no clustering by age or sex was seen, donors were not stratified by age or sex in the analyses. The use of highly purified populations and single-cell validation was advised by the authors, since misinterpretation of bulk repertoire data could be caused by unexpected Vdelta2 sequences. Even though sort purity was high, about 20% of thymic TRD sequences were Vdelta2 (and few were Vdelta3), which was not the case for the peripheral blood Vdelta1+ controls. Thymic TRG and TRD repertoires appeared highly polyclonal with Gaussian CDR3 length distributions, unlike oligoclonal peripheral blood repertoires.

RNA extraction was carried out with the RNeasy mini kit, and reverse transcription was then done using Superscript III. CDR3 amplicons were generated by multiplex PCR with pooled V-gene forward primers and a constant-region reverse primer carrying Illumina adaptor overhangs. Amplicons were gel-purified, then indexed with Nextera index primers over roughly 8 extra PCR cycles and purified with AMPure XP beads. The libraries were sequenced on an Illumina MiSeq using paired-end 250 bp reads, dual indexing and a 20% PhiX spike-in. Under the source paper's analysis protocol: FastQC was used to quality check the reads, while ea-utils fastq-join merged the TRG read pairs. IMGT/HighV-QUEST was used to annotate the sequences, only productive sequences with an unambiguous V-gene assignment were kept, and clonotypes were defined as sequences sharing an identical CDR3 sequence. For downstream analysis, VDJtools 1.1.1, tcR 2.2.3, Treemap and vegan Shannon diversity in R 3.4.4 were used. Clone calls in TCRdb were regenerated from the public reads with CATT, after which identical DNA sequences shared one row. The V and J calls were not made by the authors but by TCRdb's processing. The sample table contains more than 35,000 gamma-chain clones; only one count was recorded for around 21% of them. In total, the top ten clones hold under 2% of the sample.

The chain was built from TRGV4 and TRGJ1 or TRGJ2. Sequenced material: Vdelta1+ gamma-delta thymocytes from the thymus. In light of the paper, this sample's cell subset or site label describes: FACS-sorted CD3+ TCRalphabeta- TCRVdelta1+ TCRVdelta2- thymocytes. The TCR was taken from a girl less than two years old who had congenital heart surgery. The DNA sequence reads TGTGCCACCTGGGATGATGGGACAGTCGGGGAACTCTTT. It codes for CATWDDGTVGELF.